The source of this TCR beta chain is a study of cytomegalovirus exposure and HLA in healthy donors. Study as a whole: In a later analysis, the 130 or so validation repertoires were reported to have used the same platform as the 600 to 700 first-cohort repertoires.

Germline CDR1 SGHTA, CDR2 FQGNSA. The CDR3 totals 11 residues. The ends were cut back, 2 bases at V and 3 bases at J, with 2 bases in the middle. Sequenced by immunoSEQ multiplex PCR; TCRdb stores in-frame clones only, minus some. The sample contains under 100,000 clones, 95% of which appear only once. Points from the study as a whole: Rare sequences made up most TCRs, while some public TCRs were found in many donors. Cytomegalovirus-associated TCR beta chains were listed, numbering roughly 150.

Regarding this clone: Its antigen is currently unknown. Within the sample, other DNA sequences also encode this same CDR3.

Sequenced material: PBMCs. The gene calls are TRBV7-2 and TRBJ2-7; D is unclear. This TCR was recovered from a woman aged 18-29 years in good health and CMV-seronegative. The CDR3 nucleotides read TGTGCCAGCAGCTTATACTACGAGCAGTACTTC. As protein: CASSLYYEQYF. The variable domain in full, completed from reference TRBV7-2 and TRBJ2-7, reads GAGVSQSPSNKVTEKGKDVELRCDPISGHTALYWYRQSLGQGLEFLIYFQGNSAPDKSGLPSDRFSAERTGGSVSTLTIQRTQQEDSAVYLCASSLYYEQYFGPGTRLTVT.